The 16 T cell receptor beta chains below were found in one sample sequenced in a study of chemoradiotherapy in HPV16-positive cancers. Assay used: immunoSEQ multiplex PCR; TCRdb lists only in-frame clones, some missing. The repertoire has some 5,000 clones, 91% of them found once; the top ten carry about 20%. The sequencing used blood, collected from a patient who underwent chemoradiotherapy. These receptors all come from a human donor with HPV-associated anogenital cancer.

The CDR3 protein is CASSTGGWGTGDSYEQYF. CDR3 nucleotide sequence: TGTGCCAGCAGTACAGGCGGATGGGGGACAGGGGACTCCTACGAGCAGTACTTC. The J gene is TRBJ2-7, the V gene TRBV28, with TRBD1 matching 10 bases. In germline, CDR1 is MDHEN, CDR2 SYDVKM. J was trimmed by 0 bases and V by 5 bases; bases with no gene match: 13. The CDR3 runs to 18 residues. The full variable domain, with the rest looked up from reference TRBV28 and TRBJ2-7, is DVKVTQSSRYLVKRTGEKVFLECVQDMDHENMFWYRQDPGLGLRLIYFSYDVKMKEKGDIPEGYSVSREKKERFSLILESASTNQTSMYLCASSTGGWGTGDSYEQYFGPGTRLTVT.

This clone was recorded once. J is TRBJ1-1 and V is TRBV18, with 8 bases that match TRBD1. The ends lost 5 bases at V and 0 bases at J; junction bases unmatched: 5. The CDR3 totals 15 residues. Germline CDR1 and CDR2: KGHSH and LQKENI. The CDR3 sequence is CASSSTGVVNTEAFF. The CDR3 region has the DNA TGTGCCAGCTCATCGACAGGGGTGGTGAACACTGAAGCTTTCTTT.

V gene TRBV4-1 combines with J gene TRBJ1-1; D remains unclear. The germline V gene has CDR1 MGHRA and CDR2 YSYEKL. This CDR3 contains 14 residues. Trimming took off 1 base at V and 0 bases at J, with 6 bases between the two ends. CDR3 sequence reads: CASSQVQLNTEAFF. As DNA, the CDR3 is TGCGCCAGCAGCCAAGTTCAACTGAACACTGAAGCTTTCTTT.

The rearrangement links TRBV7-3 to TRBJ1-2, with D possibly being TRBD1 (5 bases). CDR1 is SGHTA, CDR2 FQGTGA, per germline. With 4 bases removed from V and 4 bases from J, the gap between germline ends came to 16 bases. The CDR3 runs to 15 residues. The CDR3 here is CASSSKRGQGYGYTF. The CDR3 region has the DNA TGTGCCAGCAGCTCAAAACGGGGCCAGGGCTATGGCTACACCTTC.

The V call is TRBV2, the J call TRBJ1-1; no definite D call. Trimming stripped 7 bases from V and 0 bases from J, with 15 bases between. CDR1 and CDR2 from the germline V gene are SNHLY and FYNNEI. CDR3 length: 15 amino acids. The CDR3 sequence: CASTYSPTVNTEAFF. DNA for the CDR3: TGTGCCAGCACCTACTCCCCGACGGTGAACACTGAAGCTTTCTTT.

This chain uses TRBV18 with TRBJ1-5; 7 bases are a match to TRBD1. V was pared by 5 bases and J by 4 bases, with 8 bases of the junction left unmatched. This CDR3 has 15 amino acids. The germline gives CDR1 KGHSH, CDR2 LQKENI. DNA for the CDR3: TGTGCCAGCTCATCCTCGGGACAGAAAAATCAGCCCCAGCATTTT. Encoded protein: CASSSSGQKNQPQHF.

The chain employs TRBV19 and TRBJ2-3; TRBD2 might be the D (6 bases). Per the germline V gene, CDR1 is LNHDA and CDR2 is SQIVND (reference sequence). This CDR3 is 16 amino acids long. V dropped 5 bases and J dropped 0 bases, with 15 bases sitting between them. The CDR3 spells CASSPLARPSTDTQYF. Written as DNA, the CDR3 is TGTGCCAGTAGTCCTCTAGCGAGACCTAGCACAGATACGCAGTATTTT.

The chain couples TRBV28 to TRBJ1-5, with D uncertain. V lost 5 bases, J lost 0 bases, and 11 bases lay in between. Germline V CDR1 and CDR2: MDHEN, SYDVKM. This CDR3 is 15 amino acids long. The chain's CDR3 is CASSPIKGSNQPQHF. For the CDR3, the DNA is TGTGCCAGCAGTCCCATCAAGGGTAGCAATCAGCCCCAGCATTTT.

The rearrangement uses TRBV2 and TRBJ2-5; TRBD2 agrees at 7 bases. V trimming: 9 bases; J trimming: 5 bases; junction bases outside the gene matches: 18. The CDR3 loop spans 16 amino acids. CDR1 and CDR2 (germline): SNHLY, FYNNEI. DNA for the CDR3: TGTGCCAGTCTCGTGCAAAGGTTAGCGGGTCAGGAGACCCAGTACTTC. As protein: CASLVQRLAGQETQYF.

The chain has TRBV6-6 and TRBJ1-2; D perhaps matches TRBD1 (5 bases). CDR1 and CDR2 (germline): MNHNY, SVGAGI (reference sequence). Trimming removed 7 bases from V and 3 bases from J, with 12 bases in between. The length of the CDR3 is 13 residues. In DNA form, the CDR3 reads TGTGCCAGCATCGGGGGGGGATACTATGGCTACACCTTC. Its protein product is CASIGGGYYGYTF.

The chain uses TRBV7-9 and TRBJ2-3, with 8 bases that match TRBD2. This CDR3 is built from 15 residues. CDR1 and CDR2 from the germline V gene are SEHNR and FQNEAQ (reference sequence). V shed 7 bases and J 6 bases; nucleotides not matched to a gene: 12. The CDR3 DNA reads as TGTGCCAGCATCCGGGGGGGGGCTAACGAGGATACGCAGTATTTT. It codes for CASIRGGANEDTQYF.

The V gene is TRBV5-1, the J gene TRBJ2-5, with a weak D call TRBD1 (6 bases). The germline gives CDR1 SGHRS, CDR2 YFSETQ. V lost 0 bases to trimming and J lost 2 bases, with 11 bases between them. The CDR3 extends over 15 amino acids. CDR3 coding DNA: TGCGCCAGCAGCTTGGTCGGCGACAGGCAAGAGACCCAGTACTTC. Protein product: CASSLVGDRQETQYF.

This clone has more than one count but fewer than ten. The chain carries TRBV4-1 and TRBJ2-7; possibly TRBD2 for D (5 bases). Germline V lookup: CDR1 MGHRA, CDR2 YSYEKL. CDR3 length: 14 amino acids. The germline V and J ends were trimmed by 0 bases and 2 bases, with 8 bases remaining between them. The CDR3 DNA reads as TGCGCCAGCAGCCAAGATCGGGGAACCTACGAGCAGTACTTC. It encodes CASSQDRGTYEQYF.

The V gene is TRBV21-1, the J gene TRBJ2-3. TRBV21-1 is marked as a pseudogene. CDR3 length: 14 amino acids. The DNA of the CDR3 is TGTGCCAGCAGCAAAGTTCGCATGACAGATACGCAGTATTTT. It encodes CASSKVRMTDTQYF.

In its sample, this clone was seen a few times. The chain employs TRBV29-1 and TRBJ1-1, with D perhaps TRBD1 (5 bases). Trimming removed 4 bases from V and 5 bases from J, with 11 bases in between. The CDR3 is 12 residues long. CDR1 is SQVTM and CDR2 is ANQGSEA in the germline V gene. CDR3 sequence reads: CSVGGTQTEAFF. In DNA, the CDR3 is TGCAGCGTTGGCGGGACGCAGACTGAAGCTTTCTTT.

This clone appeared a single time. This chain links TRBV19 with TRBJ1-5, with 8 bases lining up with TRBD1. V dropped 4 bases and J dropped 4; count of bases not matched to a gene: 9. The CDR3 runs to 16 residues. Germline CDR1 LNHDA, CDR2 SQIVND (reference sequence). The CDR3 nucleotides read TGTGCCAGTAGTAGCCGCCGACAGGGGAGAAATCAGCCCCAGCATTTT. This translates into CASSSRRQGRNQPQHF.